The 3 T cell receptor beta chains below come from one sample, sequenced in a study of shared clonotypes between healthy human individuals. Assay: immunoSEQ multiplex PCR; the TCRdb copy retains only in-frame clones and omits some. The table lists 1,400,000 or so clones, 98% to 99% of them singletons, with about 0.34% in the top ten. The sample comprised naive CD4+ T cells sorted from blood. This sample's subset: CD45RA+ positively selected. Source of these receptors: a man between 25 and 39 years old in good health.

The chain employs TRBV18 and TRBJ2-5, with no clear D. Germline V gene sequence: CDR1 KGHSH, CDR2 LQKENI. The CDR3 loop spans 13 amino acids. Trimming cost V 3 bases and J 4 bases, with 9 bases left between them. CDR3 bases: TGTGCCAGCTCACCTCCCCAATTAGAGACCCAGTACTTC. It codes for CASSPPQLETQYF.

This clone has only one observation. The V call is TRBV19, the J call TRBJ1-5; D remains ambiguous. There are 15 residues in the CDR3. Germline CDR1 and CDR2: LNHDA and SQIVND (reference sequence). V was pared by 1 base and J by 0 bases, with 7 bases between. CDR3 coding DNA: TGTGCCAGTAGTATAGTCAGCCATAGCAATCAGCCCCAGCATTTT. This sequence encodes CASSIVSHSNQPQHF.

CDR3 in DNA: TGCGCCAGCAGCTTGACTATATCGGGGGAGACCCAGTACTTC. It yields the protein CASSLTISGETQYF. This chain uses TRBV5-1 with TRBJ2-5, with D possibly matching TRBD2 (5 bases). The V gene lost 1 base and the J gene lost 5 bases, with 12 bases spanning the gap. CDR3 size: 14 residues. Germline V gene data show CDR1 as SGHRS and CDR2 as YFSETQ. Full variable domain (remainder filled in from reference TRBV5-1 and TRBJ2-5): KAGVTQTPRYLIKTRGQQVTLSCSPISGHRSVSWYQQTPGQGLQFLFEYFSETQRNKGNFPGRFSGRQFSNSRSEMNVSTLELGDSALYLCASSLTISGETQYFGPGTRLLVL.